This TCR beta chain comes out of a study of CD8 T cells in ankylosing spondylitis. One entry per CDR3 protein, called by TCRdb with MiXCR from the 5' RACE reads. The sample holds some 130,000 distinct CDR3 sequences, 12% to 15% seen once. Per the germline V gene, CDR1 is KGHSH and CDR2 is LQKENI. Trimming at V came to 5 bases and at J to 4 bases, leaving 7 bases not matched to a gene. The CDR3 runs to 15 residues. Many counts were recorded for this clonotype. The source of this sequence is a female donor with ankylosing spondylitis or in good health (not recorded which). Sequences were obtained from blood, either unsorted or a sorted T cell fraction (not recorded which). This rearrangement joins TRBV18 to TRBJ1-2, with 10 bases matching TRBD1. The CDR3 DNA is TGTGCCAGCTCATGGACAGGGGGAGAACTCTATGGCTACACCTTC. This encodes CASSWTGGELYGYTF.